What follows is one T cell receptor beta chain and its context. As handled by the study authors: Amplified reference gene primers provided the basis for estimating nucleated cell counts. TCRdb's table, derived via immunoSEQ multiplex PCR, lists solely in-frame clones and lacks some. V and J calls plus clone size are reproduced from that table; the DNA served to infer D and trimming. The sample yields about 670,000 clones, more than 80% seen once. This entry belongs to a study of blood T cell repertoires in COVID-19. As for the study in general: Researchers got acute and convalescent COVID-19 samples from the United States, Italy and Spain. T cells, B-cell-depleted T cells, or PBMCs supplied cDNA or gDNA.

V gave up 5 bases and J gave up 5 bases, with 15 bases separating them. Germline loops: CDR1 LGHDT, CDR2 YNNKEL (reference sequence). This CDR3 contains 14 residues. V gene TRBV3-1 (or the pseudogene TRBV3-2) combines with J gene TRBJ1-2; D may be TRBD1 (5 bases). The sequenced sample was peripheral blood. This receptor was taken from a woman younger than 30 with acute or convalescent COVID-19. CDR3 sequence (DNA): TGTGCCAGCAGCTTAAGGGAGGGGCGGTATGGCTACACCTTC. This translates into CASSLREGRYGYTF.